This T cell receptor (beta chain) was obtained from a study of blood T cell repertoires in COVID-19. Overall study: Some COVID-19 samples were acute and others convalescent; all came from the United States, Italy and Spain. T cells, B-cell-depleted T cells, or PBMCs provided the cDNA or gDNA that served as material.

As originally analysed: Reference gene primer amplification gave estimated nucleated cell counts. Some clones are missing from TCRdb's copy, which holds only in-frame ones; the method was immunoSEQ multiplex PCR. V and J calls and clone size follow that table, whereas D and trimming were derived from the DNA. The repertoire holds 120,000 to 150,000 clones, more than 75% seen once, with 4.5% to 6% in the top ten. The material sequenced was peripheral blood. The receptor comes from a human donor in a cohort sampled during active COVID-19.

The CDR3 DNA sequence: TGTGCCACCAGCCCCCGGGACAGCGATTACTATGGCTACACCTTC. It codes for CATSPRDSDYYGYTF. The chain joins TRBV15 to TRBJ1-2; 7 bases match TRBD1. There are 15 residues in the CDR3. The V segment lost 5 bases and the J segment 3 bases; nucleotides outside the gene matches: 9. Germline CDR1 is LNHNV and CDR2 is YYDKDF (reference sequence).